The 2 T cell receptor beta chains given below trace back to one sample, sequenced in a study of blood T cells in healthy people across ages (dated by TCRdb to between 2014 and 2017). Library preparation employed 5' RACE. A second PCR of roughly 7 to 11 cycles was run with a J-beta primer mix and a sample-barcoded 5' primer. TCRdb passed the public sequencing reads through fastp at Q25 and MiXCR, retaining productive beta sequences. Each CDR3 protein appears once, grouped with its most common genes and DNA. The sample table records 1,800,000 or so distinct CDR3 sequences; about two fifths of these occur just once. The ten most abundant clones make up roughly 23% of the sample. The material sequenced was blood. These TCRs come from a human donor in good health.

The gene calls are TRBV20-1 and TRBJ2-7, with D possibly TRBD2 on 7 matching bases. Deletions cut 3 bases from V and 0 bases from J, with 12 bases between. CDR1 DFQATT and CDR2 SNEGSKA come from the germline V gene (reference sequence). The CDR3 contains 14 residues. The CDR3 reads CSASRGASSYEQYF. In DNA, the CDR3 is TGCAGTGCTAGTCGGGGGGCATCCTCCTACGAGCAGTACTTC.

This clonotype has only a few counts. The V gene is TRBV7-2, the J gene TRBJ2-5; no reliable D call. Germline V gene lookup returns CDR1 SGHTA and CDR2 FQGNSA. V was clipped by 3 bases and J by 3 bases, with 8 bases between them. This CDR3 has 13 amino acids. CDR3 amino acids: CASSFAAEETQYF. The CDR3 DNA sequence: TGTGCCAGCAGCTTCGCGGCCGAAGAGACCCAGTACTTC.